These 14 T cell receptor beta chains share one sample of origin, sequenced in a study of cytomegalovirus exposure and HLA in healthy donors. Use of 60 Vbeta and 13 Jbeta primers characterized the PCR. Some clones are missing from TCRdb's copy, which holds only in-frame ones; the method was immunoSEQ multiplex PCR. The data contain some 130,000 clones, 60% to 85% of them singletons. Sequencing was done on a sample of PBMCs. These receptors were taken from a man aged 30-40 years in good health and CMV-seronegative.

This clone was counted a few times. The V and J genes are TRBV28 and TRBJ2-6; no firm D call. V lost 7 bases, J lost 0 bases, and 16 bases lay in between. The CDR3 has 17 residues. From germline, CDR1 is MDHEN and CDR2 SYDVKM. The DNA of the CDR3 is TGTGCCAGCACCCCCTCCTACTTTCGCTCTGGGGCCAACGTCCTGACTTTC. Translated: CASTPSYFRSGANVLTF. The full variable domain, in which reference TRBV28 and TRBJ2-6 provide the parts outside the CDR3, is DVKVTQSSRYLVKRTGEKVFLECVQDMDHENMFWYRQDPGLGLRLIYFSYDVKMKEKGDIPEGYSVSREKKERFSLILESASTNQTSMYLCASTPSYFRSGANVLTFGAGSRLTVL.

The chain couples TRBV7-9 to TRBJ1-2; 12 bases align to TRBD1. J gave up 4 bases and V 1 base, and 7 bases lay outside the gene matches. In germline, CDR1 is SEHNR, CDR2 FQNEAQ (reference sequence). The CDR3 sequence is 17 residues long. CDR3 in amino acids: CASSLVGDRGRFYGYTF. As DNA, the CDR3 is TGTGCCAGCAGCTTAGTAGGGGACAGGGGGCGGTTCTATGGCTACACCTTC.

This chain links TRBV5-1 with TRBJ1-2, with D perhaps matching TRBD1 (5 bases). Germline-derived CDR1 and CDR2 are SGHRS and YFSETQ. The CDR3 length is 13 residues. V was trimmed by 4 bases and J by 3 bases, leaving 10 bases between them. Here the CDR3 reads CASSVLTDYGYTF. The DNA for the CDR3 is TGCGCCAGCAGCGTCCTGACAGACTATGGCTACACCTTC.

The rearrangement links TRBV6-6 to TRBJ1-1, with a tentative D call TRBD1 (5 bases). There are 13 residues in the CDR3. The V gene's germline CDR1 is MNHNY and CDR2 SVGAGI (reference sequence). V was pared by 2 bases and J by 7 bases, with 11 bases between. CDR3 sequence: CASSYQTTGEAFF. The CDR3 DNA is TGTGCCAGCAGTTACCAGACCACAGGTGAAGCTTTCTTT.

The genes are TRBV29-1 and TRBJ2-1, with 8 bases fitting TRBD2. The length of the CDR3 is 15 residues. Germline CDR1 and CDR2: SQVTM and ANQGSEA. V was clipped by 2 bases and J by 0 bases; unmatched bases: 3. For the CDR3, the DNA is TGCAGCGTTGAAAGGCGGGGGGACTCCTACAATGAGCAGTTCTTC. Protein sequence: CSVERRGDSYNEQFF.

The chain has TRBV9 and TRBJ1-1; D is unclear. V was clipped by 4 bases and J by 5 bases, with 15 bases between them. The CDR3 has 14 amino acids. Germline loops: CDR1 SGDLS, CDR2 YYNGEE. CDR3 in DNA: TGTGCCAGCAGCCCCCGGGGAGGAAGAACTGAAGCTTTCTTT. Its translation: CASSPRGGRTEAFF.

This chain connects TRBV9 to TRBJ2-5, with 7 bases aligning to TRBD2. Trimming cost V 2 bases and J 4 bases; bases outside gene matches: 5. This CDR3 contains 14 residues. Germline lookup yields CDR1 SGDLS and CDR2 YYNGEE. In DNA, the CDR3 is TGTGCCAGCAGCGTTTCGGGGAGGGTAGAGACCCAGTACTTC. This codes for CASSVSGRVETQYF.

This rearrangement joins TRBV4-1 to TRBJ2-7; possible D gene TRBD2, 5 bases. The CDR3 consists of 16 residues. Trimming left V 0 bases short and J 4 bases short, with 16 bases between. Germline V gives CDR1 MGHRA, CDR2 YSYEKL. CDR3 protein: CASSQDPNPGLYEQYF. The CDR3 DNA reads as TGCGCCAGCAGCCAAGACCCCAACCCAGGACTTTACGAGCAGTACTTC.

In DNA form, the CDR3 reads TGTGCCAGCAGGTCAGGGGGTGGAAATGAGCAGTTCTTC. Its translation: CASRSGGGNEQFF. This chain joins TRBV28 and TRBJ2-1; 7 bases align to TRBD1. J lost 7 bases, V lost 6 bases, and 6 bases had no gene match. Germline CDR1 is MDHEN and CDR2 is SYDVKM. The CDR3 is made up of 13 amino acids.

CDR3 amino acids: CATQQGASYNEQFF. CDR3 nucleotides: TGTGCCACTCAACAGGGGGCTAGCTACAATGAGCAGTTCTTC. The chain joins TRBV10-3 to TRBJ2-1; 9 bases align to TRBD1. Germline assignment: CDR1 ENHRY and CDR2 SYGVKD. After removal of 10 bases from V and 3 bases from J, the junction contained 7 bases not matched to a gene. The CDR3 totals 14 residues.

The chain recombines TRBV4-2 with TRBJ2-2; 8 bases are a match to TRBD2. The V and J ends lost 3 bases and 2 bases, in that order; junction bases with no gene match: 2. CDR1 and CDR2 from the germline V gene are LGHNA and YNFKEQ. This CDR3 region has 15 residues. CDR3 in DNA: TGTGCCAGCAGCCACACTAGCGGTAACACCGGGGAGCTGTTTTTT. Translated: CASSHTSGNTGELFF.

The J gene is TRBJ2-5, the V gene TRBV6-5; no definite D call. V was cut by 5 bases and J by 5 bases, with 12 bases left in between. The length of the CDR3 is 13 residues. Germline V gene lookup returns CDR1 MNHEY and CDR2 SVGAGI. CDR3 region: CASSTLHGETQYF. The CDR3 bases are TGTGCCAGCAGTACGCTACACGGGGAGACCCAGTACTTC.

This rearrangement joins TRBV7-9 to TRBJ2-4; D is perhaps TRBD1 (5 bases). The ends were cut back, 3 bases at V and 8 bases at J, with 14 bases in the middle. Germline V gene data show CDR1 as SEHNR and CDR2 as FQNEAQ (reference sequence). The length of the CDR3 is 14 residues. CDR3 sequence reads: CASSFTGSSDIQYF. DNA for the CDR3: TGTGCCAGCAGCTTTACAGGTAGCTCGGACATTCAGTACTTC. Full variable domain (remainder filled in from reference TRBV7-9 and TRBJ2-4): DTGVSQNPRHKITKRGQNVTFRCDPISEHNRLYWYRQTLGQGPEFLTYFQNEAQLEKSRLLSDRFSAERPKGSFSTLEIQRTEQGDSAMYLCASSFTGSSDIQYFGAGTRLSVL.

V usage is TRBV9 and J usage is TRBJ2-7; 9 bases fit TRBD2. The germline V gene encodes CDR1 SGDLS and CDR2 YYNGEE. This CDR3 contains 15 residues. The junction had 5 bases not matched to a gene; V was cut back by 4 bases and J by 0 bases. CDR3 nucleotides: TGTGCCAGCAGCCTACTAGCGGGTCGCTCCTACGAGCAGTACTTC. Translation: CASSLLAGRSYEQYF.